These 32 T cell receptor beta chains were all obtained from the same sample, sequenced in a study of blood T cell repertoires in COVID-19 (dated by TCRdb to 2018 to 2021). Libraries came from the immunoSEQ multiplex PCR assay. Imported from immuneACCESS, the table was reduced by TCRdb to in-frame sequences with V and J called. These copies leave out some clones; in studies compared against another copy, an unresolved V gene accounts for under half, and the cause of the remainder is not known. A total of 50,000 to 60,000 clones appear in this sample, around 83% of them only once. Over 5.5% of the sample belongs to the ten largest clones. Sequencing was done on a sample of peripheral blood. The source is a human donor in a cohort sampled during active or convalescent COVID-19.

The rearrangement joins TRBV2 to TRBJ2-3, with 11 bases that match TRBD2. The CDR3 is 15 residues long. The germline V gene has CDR1 SNHLY and CDR2 FYNNEI. V trimming: 5 bases; J trimming: 1 base; junction bases outside the gene matches: 2. CDR3: CASSLLAGGTDTQYF. The CDR3 DNA reads as TGTGCCAGCAGTCTACTAGCGGGGGGCACAGATACGCAGTATTTT.

The chain recombines TRBV29-1 with TRBJ2-2; TRBD1 aligns across 8 bases. V shed 6 bases, J shed 3 bases, and the junction held 6 bases outside the gene matches. Looked up from germline, CDR1 is SQVTM and CDR2 is ANQGSEA. The CDR3 spans 14 residues. For the CDR3, the DNA is TGCAGCGTCCGACAGGGGTTTGACACCGGGGAGCTGTTTTTT. Its translation is CSVRQGFDTGELFF.

This chain uses TRBV2 with TRBJ1-2, with TRBD1 matching 10 bases. CDR1 and CDR2 from the germline V gene are SNHLY and FYNNEI. This CDR3 contains 15 residues. The V segment lost 1 base and the J segment 6 bases; nucleotides outside the gene matches: 5. The DNA for the CDR3 is TGTGCCAGCAGTGAAGAGTGGGACAGGGGCAATGGCTACACCTTC. As protein: CASSEEWDRGNGYTF.

The V call is TRBV4-1, the J call TRBJ2-3, with TRBD2 matching 10 bases. Germline loops: CDR1 MGHRA, CDR2 YSYEKL. V was pared by 0 bases and J by 6 bases, with 6 bases of the junction left unmatched. The CDR3 consists of 16 residues. The CDR3 region has the DNA TGCGCCAGCAGCCAAGATTCGGGACTAGCGTCCGATACGCAGTATTTT. Encoded protein: CASSQDSGLASDTQYF.

This clone was counted only a few times. The chain links TRBV6-5 to TRBJ1-6; the match to TRBD1 covers 9 bases. Germline lookup yields CDR1 MNHEY and CDR2 SVGAGI. CDR3 length equals 14 residues. J was trimmed by 6 bases and V by 5 bases; bases with no gene match: 2. The CDR3 sequence is CASSPQGANSPLHF. CDR3 sequence (DNA): TGTGCCAGCAGTCCACAGGGGGCTAATTCACCCCTCCACTTT.

In its sample, this clone was seen many times. V is TRBV9 and J is TRBJ1-4; 7 bases fit TRBD1. V lost 0 bases and J lost 8; bases outside the gene matches: 7. This CDR3 is 15 amino acids long. Germline assignment: CDR1 SGDLS and CDR2 YYNGEE. The CDR3 nucleotides read TGTGCCAGCAGCGTAGGTGACAGGGAGATCGAAAAACTGTTTTTT. This sequence encodes CASSVGDREIEKLFF.

The chain joins TRBV7-2 to TRBJ1-1, with 7 bases lining up with TRBD1. Trimming cost V 5 bases and J 6 bases; bases outside gene matches: 12. CDR1 and CDR2 from the germline V gene are SGHTA and FQGNSA. This CDR3 spans 15 amino acids. This chain's CDR3 is CASSDRDRAVAEAFF. CDR3 nucleotides: TGTGCCAGCAGCGACAGGGACAGAGCGGTGGCTGAAGCTTTCTTT.

This clone was counted once. The chain links TRBV6-2 or TRBV6-3 to TRBJ2-1; the match to TRBD1 covers 9 bases. The CDR3 runs to 15 residues. Germline CDR1 is MNHEY and CDR2 is SVGEGT. The J segment lost 8 bases and the V segment lost 4 bases, leaving 9 bases of the junction unmatched. CDR3 protein: CASSSDRGGRDEQFF. In DNA, the CDR3 is TGTGCCAGCAGTTCCGACAGGGGGGGCCGAGATGAGCAGTTCTTC.

The rearrangement uses TRBV7-9 and TRBJ2-1; 7 bases match TRBD2. The V gene's germline CDR1 is SEHNR and CDR2 FQNEAQ (reference sequence). The CDR3 length is 15 residues. V was clipped by 4 bases and J by 2 bases; unmatched bases: 5. CDR3 sequence: CASSYSGLAYNEQFF. The CDR3 DNA is TGTGCCAGCAGCTACTCAGGACTAGCCTACAATGAGCAGTTCTTC.

This clone was counted a few times. CDR3 amino acids: CASSRGQGILNTEAFF. The CDR3 coding sequence is TGTGCCAGTAGTCGGGGACAGGGGATTTTGAACACTGAAGCTTTCTTT. The J gene is TRBJ1-1, the V gene TRBV19; the match to TRBD1 covers 10 bases. In germline, CDR1 is LNHDA, CDR2 SQIVND (reference sequence). The CDR3 is made up of 16 amino acids. Trimming cost V 5 bases and J 0 bases; bases outside gene matches: 6.

The chain uses TRBV6-6 and TRBJ1-2; TRBD1 matches at 12 bases. Unmatched junction bases numbered 7, after V lost 6 bases and J lost 8 bases. CDR3 size: 14 residues. Germline lookup yields CDR1 MNHNY and CDR2 SVGAGI (reference sequence). CDR3 residues: CASREGQGAKGYTF. DNA for the CDR3: TGTGCCAGCAGGGAGGGACAGGGGGCGAAGGGCTACACCTTC.

This rearrangement joins TRBV7-2 to TRBJ2-2, with D perhaps TRBD2 (6 bases). The germline V and J ends were trimmed by 5 bases and 7 bases, with 20 bases remaining between them. Germline assignment: CDR1 SGHTA and CDR2 FQGNSA. This CDR3 has 16 residues. CDR3 sequence: CASSPIAIGGNGELFF. The CDR3 nucleotides read TGTGCCAGCAGCCCCATAGCAATCGGCGGGAACGGGGAGCTGTTTTTT.

The CDR3 DNA reads as TGTGCCAGCAGCCGGTGGGGCAGGGGGAGGACCGGGGAGCTGTTTTTT. Protein sequence: CASSRWGRGRTGELFF. V and J are TRBV7-2 and TRBJ2-2; tentatively, D is TRBD1 (7 bases). Trimming pared 5 bases from V and 5 bases from J, leaving 18 bases between. The length of the CDR3 is 16 residues. Germline V gives CDR1 SGHTA, CDR2 FQGNSA.

The chain combines TRBV3-1 (or the pseudogene TRBV3-2) with TRBJ2-5; a weak D match, TRBD2 (5 bases). Germline V gene data show CDR1 as LGHDT and CDR2 as YNNKEL (reference sequence). The length of the CDR3 is 13 residues. Between the trimmed V and J ends, which lost 4 bases and 3 bases, there was a span of 9 bases. CDR3 in amino acids: CASSLRGEETQYF. CDR3 nucleotide sequence: TGTGCCAGCAGCCTCCGGGGTGAAGAGACCCAGTACTTC.

This chain uses TRBV14 with TRBJ1-4, with D unclear. The CDR3 sequence is 15 residues long. Germline V lookup: CDR1 SGHDN, CDR2 FVKESK. Trimming cost V 0 bases and J 2 bases, with 7 bases left between them. CDR3 sequence: CASSQDSGTNEKLFF. The DNA of the CDR3 is TGTGCCAGCAGCCAAGATTCTGGCACTAATGAAAAACTGTTTTTT.

V is TRBV5-4 and J is TRBJ1-1; D gene uncertain. This CDR3 region has 13 residues. The germline V and J ends were trimmed by 0 bases and 3 bases, with 6 bases remaining between them. The germline V gene has CDR1 SGHNT and CDR2 YYREEE (reference sequence). The CDR3 loop reads CASSLVSDTEAFF. The CDR3 DNA sequence: TGTGCCAGCAGCTTGGTTTCCGACACTGAAGCTTTCTTT.

This chain uses TRBV7-2 with TRBJ2-3, with 7 positions matching TRBD2. Trimming cost V 5 bases and J 1 base; bases outside gene matches: 3. Germline V CDR1 and CDR2: SGHTA, FQGNSA. The CDR3 is made up of 14 amino acids. The CDR3 spells CASSPGGGTDTQYF. Written as DNA, the CDR3 is TGTGCCAGCAGCCCGGGGGGTGGCACAGATACGCAGTATTTT.

The V and J genes are TRBV12-5 and TRBJ1-6, with 7 positions matching TRBD1. The CDR3 is made up of 17 amino acids. V shed 2 bases, J shed 9 bases, and the junction held 13 bases outside the gene matches. In germline, CDR1 is LGHNT, CDR2 FRNRAP. CDR3 DNA sequence: TGTGCTAGTGGTTTGCACGTCGGACAGGCCCAGGGTTCACCCCTCCACTTT. Encoded protein: CASGLHVGQAQGSPLHF.

The CDR3 region is CASSLIQNTEAFF. In DNA form, the CDR3 reads TGTGCCAGCAGTTTGATACAGAACACTGAAGCTTTCTTT. V usage is TRBV28 and J usage is TRBJ1-1; no reliable D call. V dropped 3 bases and J dropped 1 base, with 6 bases sitting between them. The CDR3 extends over 13 amino acids. Germline V lookup: CDR1 MDHEN, CDR2 SYDVKM.

This chain connects TRBV7-2 to TRBJ1-2; the D is unclear. CDR3 length: 15 residues. V lost 2 bases to trimming and J lost 3 bases, with 13 bases between them. Germline V gene data show CDR1 as SGHTA and CDR2 as FQGNSA. This chain's CDR3 is CASSLPLRRDYGYTF. The CDR3 DNA is TGTGCCAGCAGCTTACCCTTGAGACGGGACTATGGCTACACCTTC.

The V call is TRBV5-4, the J call TRBJ1-5; D might be TRBD1 (6 bases). V was cut by 1 base and J by 4 bases, with 18 bases left in between. The CDR3 has 17 amino acids. CDR1 and CDR2 (germline): SGHNT, YYREEE (reference sequence). CDR3 loop: CASSLFGGAASNQPQHF. The CDR3 DNA sequence: TGTGCCAGCAGCTTGTTCGGGGGGGCAGCATCTAATCAGCCCCAGCATTTT.

This chain uses TRBV5-4 with TRBJ1-1; D is possibly TRBD1 (6 bases). CDR1 is SGHNT, CDR2 YYREEE, per germline (reference sequence). Trimming removed 6 bases at V and 3 bases at J, with 21 bases between. This CDR3 region has 16 residues. This CDR3 is CASTVAGGAVYTEAFF. CDR3 nucleotide sequence: TGTGCCAGCACCGTCGCGGGGGGGGCAGTTTACACTGAAGCTTTCTTT.

The rearrangement links TRBV15 to TRBJ1-5; D perhaps matches TRBD1 (5 bases). The CDR3 is 16 residues long. Germline V gives CDR1 LNHNV, CDR2 YYDKDF (reference sequence). V was shortened by 0 bases and J by 10 bases, with 19 bases between the two germline ends. CDR3 loop: CATSRDPRQSGGPQHF. CDR3 coding DNA: TGTGCCACCAGCAGAGATCCGAGACAGTCTGGCGGCCCCCAGCATTTT.

The CDR3 DNA sequence: TGTGCCAGCAGCACGGGACAACCTGGGTATGGCTACACCTTC. Translation: CASSTGQPGYGYTF. This chain uses TRBV5-6 with TRBJ1-2; D perhaps matches TRBD1 (6 bases). V gave up 4 bases and J gave up 5 bases, with 15 bases separating them. Looked up from germline, CDR1 is SGHDT and CDR2 is YYEEEE. This CDR3 comprises 14 residues.

This chain links TRBV28 with TRBJ2-2; TRBD1 matches at 9 bases. From germline, CDR1 is MDHEN and CDR2 SYDVKM. This CDR3 comprises 15 residues. V trimming: 6 bases; J trimming: 4 bases; junction bases outside the gene matches: 6. The CDR3 nucleotides read TGTGCCAGCAGCTGGGGGACAGGGAGCACCGGGGAGCTGTTTTTT. Translating it yields CASSWGTGSTGELFF.

This chain links TRBV24-1 with TRBJ2-7; 9 bases align to TRBD1. Unmatched junction bases numbered 12, after V lost 0 bases and J lost 4 bases. The CDR3 extends over 18 amino acids. The V gene's germline CDR1 is KGHDR and CDR2 SFDVKD. The CDR3 region has the DNA TGTGCCACCAGTGATTTGCAGTACAGGGGGCATATTAAGTACGAGCAGTACTTC. This encodes CATSDLQYRGHIKYEQYF.

The chain uses TRBV11-2 and TRBJ1-5; no reliable D call. In germline, CDR1 is SGHAT, CDR2 FQNNGV. V lost 2 bases and J lost 9, with 8 bases in between. The CDR3 extends over 12 amino acids. CDR3 residues: CASSLTAGPQHF. In DNA, the CDR3 is TGTGCCAGCAGCTTAACCGCAGGGCCCCAGCATTTT. Combining the CDR3 with reference TRBV11-2 and TRBJ1-5 gives the whole variable domain EAGVAQSPRYKIIEKRQSVAFWCNPISGHATLYWYQQILGQGPKLLIQFQNNGVVDDSQLPKDRFSAERLKGVDSTLKIQPAKLEDSAVYLCASSLTAGPQHFGDGTRLSIL.

This rearrangement joins TRBV9 to TRBJ1-4; D is perhaps TRBD1 (6 bases). The length of the CDR3 is 16 residues. Germline V gene sequence: CDR1 SGDLS, CDR2 YYNGEE. V was trimmed by 3 bases and J by 4 bases, leaving 16 bases between them. CDR3 sequence reads: CASSGGGGRHNEKLFF. The DNA for the CDR3 is TGTGCCAGCAGCGGAGGGGGGGGCAGGCATAATGAAAAACTGTTTTTT.

V is TRBV6-6 and J is TRBJ1-2; D unresolved. The CDR3 is 14 residues long. CDR1 is MNHNY and CDR2 is SVGAGI in the germline V gene (reference sequence). Trimming took off 0 bases at V and 6 bases at J, with 11 bases between the two ends. The CDR3 nucleotides are TGTGCCAGCAGTTACTCTCGGCCAGCGGATGGCTACACCTTC. Protein product: CASSYSRPADGYTF.

The J gene is TRBJ1-1, the V gene TRBV6-5; 9 nucleotides line up with TRBD1. This CDR3 is 16 amino acids long. Trimming cost V 1 base and J 1 base; bases outside gene matches: 4. CDR1 and CDR2 (germline): MNHEY, SVGAGI. CDR3 residues: CASSYLGGQGNTEAFF. CDR3 nucleotide sequence: TGTGCCAGCAGTTACTTAGGGGGACAGGGGAACACTGAAGCTTTCTTT.

The V gene is TRBV7-2, the J gene TRBJ2-5, with a tentative D call TRBD1 (6 bases). This CDR3 is 14 amino acids long. Trimming shortened V by 4 bases and J by 4 bases, and 13 bases separated the two germline ends. Germline values: CDR1 SGHTA, CDR2 FQGNSA. The CDR3 DNA reads as TGTGCCAGCAGCTACAGGGTCTTCGCAGAGACCCAGTACTTC. The encoded protein is CASSYRVFAETQYF.

The chain combines TRBV5-5 with TRBJ2-7; D might be TRBD2 (6 bases). V lost 4 bases to trimming and J lost 2 bases, with 10 bases between them. This CDR3 has 13 amino acids. CDR1 is SGHKS and CDR2 is YYEKEE in the germline V gene (reference sequence). Here the CDR3 reads CASSGGIAYEQYF. CDR3 coding DNA: TGTGCCAGCAGCGGGGGGATAGCCTACGAGCAGTACTTC.